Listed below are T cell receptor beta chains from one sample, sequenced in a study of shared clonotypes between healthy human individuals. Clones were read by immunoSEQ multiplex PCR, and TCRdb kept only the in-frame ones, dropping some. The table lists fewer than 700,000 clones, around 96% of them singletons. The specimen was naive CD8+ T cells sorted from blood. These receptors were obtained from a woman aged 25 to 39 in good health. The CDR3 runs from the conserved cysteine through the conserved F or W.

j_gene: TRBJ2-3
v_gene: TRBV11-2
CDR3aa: CASSRPAVAGVTDTQYF

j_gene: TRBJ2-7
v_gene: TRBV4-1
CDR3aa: CASSYGPGQGVYEQYF

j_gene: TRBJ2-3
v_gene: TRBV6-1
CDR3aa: CASSDNFGNTDTQYF

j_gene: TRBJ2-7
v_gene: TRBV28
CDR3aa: CASSLVTSYEQYF

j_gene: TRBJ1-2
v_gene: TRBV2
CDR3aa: CASSDSGVLGYGYTF

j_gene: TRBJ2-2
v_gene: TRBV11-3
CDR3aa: CASSLDIYTGELFF

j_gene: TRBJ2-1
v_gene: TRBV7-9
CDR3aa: CASSLYISSYNEQFF

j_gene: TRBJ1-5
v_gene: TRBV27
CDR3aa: CASSLSGSNQPQHF

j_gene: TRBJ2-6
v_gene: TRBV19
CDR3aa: CASSPSPISGANVLTF

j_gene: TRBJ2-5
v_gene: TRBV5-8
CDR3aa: CASSPSGQQETQYF

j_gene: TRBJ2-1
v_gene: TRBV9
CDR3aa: CASSITGTTNEQFF

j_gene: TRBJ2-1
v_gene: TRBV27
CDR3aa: CASSLSTGDLEQFF

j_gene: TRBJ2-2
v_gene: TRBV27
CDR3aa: CASSLSFDREATGELFF

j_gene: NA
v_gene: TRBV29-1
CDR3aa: CSVVGTAYEQYF

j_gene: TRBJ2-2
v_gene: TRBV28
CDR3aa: CASSRSREINGELFF

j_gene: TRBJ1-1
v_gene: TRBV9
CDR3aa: CASSGLTGSLSEAFF

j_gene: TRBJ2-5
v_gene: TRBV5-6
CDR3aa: CASSLWSSGRASDQETQYF

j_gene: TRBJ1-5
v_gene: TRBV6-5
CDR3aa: CASSHGGNNQPQHF

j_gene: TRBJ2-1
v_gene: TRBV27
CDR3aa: CASNSGEAYNEQFF

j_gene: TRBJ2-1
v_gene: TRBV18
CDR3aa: CASSPPIKIGGRRDEQFF

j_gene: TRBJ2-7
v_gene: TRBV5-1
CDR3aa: CASSFTSGKGYEQYF

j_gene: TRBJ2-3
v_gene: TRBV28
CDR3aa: CAGNIAQYF

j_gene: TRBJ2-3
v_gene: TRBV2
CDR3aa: CASQGQLSTDTQYF

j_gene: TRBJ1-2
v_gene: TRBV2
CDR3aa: CASSEGLRLYGYTF

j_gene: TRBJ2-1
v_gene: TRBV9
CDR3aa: CASSALGDTANEQFF

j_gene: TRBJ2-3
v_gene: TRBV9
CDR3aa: CASSAISGDTQYF

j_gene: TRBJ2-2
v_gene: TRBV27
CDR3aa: CASRLLGASGELFF

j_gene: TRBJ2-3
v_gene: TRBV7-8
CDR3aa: CASSLLRGSTDTQYF

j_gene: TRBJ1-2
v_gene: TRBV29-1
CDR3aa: CSVEGSDPDVEYGYTF

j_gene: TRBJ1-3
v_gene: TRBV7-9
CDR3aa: CASSPVVSGNTIYF

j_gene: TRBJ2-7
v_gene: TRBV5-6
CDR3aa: CASSLAQGYEQYF

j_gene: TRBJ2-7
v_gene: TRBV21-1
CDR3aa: CASQSGTSGSSIIYEQYF

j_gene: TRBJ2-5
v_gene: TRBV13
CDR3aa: CASSVAAGGGETQYF

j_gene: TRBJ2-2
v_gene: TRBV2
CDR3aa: CASSAVSGSVGELFF

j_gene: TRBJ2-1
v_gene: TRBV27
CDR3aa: CASSSTGAGPYNEQFF

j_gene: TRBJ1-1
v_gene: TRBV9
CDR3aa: CASSVVGQGWNTEAFF

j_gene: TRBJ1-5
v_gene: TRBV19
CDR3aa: CASSLDRFDQPQHF

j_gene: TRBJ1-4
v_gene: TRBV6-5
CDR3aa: CASSSGWKLFF

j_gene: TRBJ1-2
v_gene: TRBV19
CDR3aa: CASSIGSGHNANYGYTF

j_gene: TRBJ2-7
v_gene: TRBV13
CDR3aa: CASSSGQGVEQYF

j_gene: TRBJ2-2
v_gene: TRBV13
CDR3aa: CASSFQAGGNGELFF

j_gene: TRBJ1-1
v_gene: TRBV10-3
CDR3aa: CAISELGTGGFLNTEAFF

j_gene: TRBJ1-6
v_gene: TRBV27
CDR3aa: CASGGSGSPLHF

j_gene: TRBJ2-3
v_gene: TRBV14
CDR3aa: CASSQRSGVTDTQYF

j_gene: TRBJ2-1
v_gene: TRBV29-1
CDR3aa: CSVSGGRVPNEQFF

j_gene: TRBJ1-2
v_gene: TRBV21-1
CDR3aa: CASPKGEGGRSDGYTF

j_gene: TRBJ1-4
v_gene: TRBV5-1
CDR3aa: CASSSGSSNEKLFF

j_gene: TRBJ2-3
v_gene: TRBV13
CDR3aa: CASSLSPGREGGTDTQYF

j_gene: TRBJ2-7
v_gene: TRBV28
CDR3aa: CASRVGLAGDEQYF

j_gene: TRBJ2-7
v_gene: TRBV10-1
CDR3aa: CASSPGGEQYF

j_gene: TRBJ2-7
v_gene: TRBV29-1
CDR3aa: CSVLPGQSSYEQYF

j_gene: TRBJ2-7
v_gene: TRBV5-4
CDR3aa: CASSPDGGSSYEQYF

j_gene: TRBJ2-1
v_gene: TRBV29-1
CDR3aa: CSVGTSGSHNEQFF